This T cell receptor (beta chain) was profiled in a study of a mutant IDH1 vaccine in newly diagnosed glioma. Study at large: Once 4-6 weeks had passed after radiotherapy alone, vaccination started, or it started with temozolomide cycles. Treated patients comprised 62.5% males and about 40% females, mean age about 40 years. Patients got radiotherapy, temozolomide, or both beforehand, and most got both. General study results and limits: Pseudoprogression apparently tracked independently of changes in top peripheral T cell clonotypes.

This sample's time point: week 11, during vaccination. Doses comprised 300 ug of mutant IDH1 20-mer peptide each, plus topical imiquimod. As concerns this clone: The antigen is undetermined.

The table came from immunoSEQ multiplex PCR; TCRdb's copy has only in-frame clones and leaves some out. The top ten clones hold about 9.4% of a sample with tens of thousands of clones, about 88% of them seen once. The CDR3 has 14 amino acids. V was pared by 4 bases and J by 8 bases, with 14 bases between. The germline V gene has CDR1 SNHLY and CDR2 FYNNEI. The rearrangement links TRBV2 to TRBJ1-4; D uncertain. The receptor's source is a woman aged 50 to 60 with glioma. Sequences were derived from PBMCs, sampled from a glioma patient whose treatment included an IDH1 peptide vaccine. The CDR3 DNA reads TGTGCCAGCAGTGGCCCCGGAGGGAGCGAAAAACTGTTTTTT. Translating gives CASSGPGGSEKLFF.